This TCR beta chain was recorded in a study of Graves' ophthalmopathy and Graves' hyperthyroidism. Points from the study as a whole: Ophthalmopathy progression predictions by the model showed about 75% specificity and about 71% sensitivity.

To note about this clonotype: Antigen specificity is unknown.

Researchers took RNA transcripts and amplified TCR beta CDR3 regions from them. First-round RT-PCR with HTBI primers preceded a second-round multiplex PCR. TCRdb passed the multiplex PCR reads through MiXCR, listing each CDR3 protein once. Among about 220,000 distinct CDR3 sequences listed, 20% to 25% were seen once. V dropped 6 bases and J dropped 1 base, with 10 bases sitting between them. This CDR3 is built from 13 residues. Germline V CDR1 and CDR2: DFQATT, SNEGSKA (reference sequence). Ophthalmopathy-affected donors exhibited moderate-to-severe activity, CAS ≥3, NOSPECS ≥4, and duration under 3 months. Certain patients were not enrolled. These were patients with other autoimmune diseases, uncontrolled infections, pregnancy or lactation.

The chain combines TRBV20-1 with TRBJ1-5; D might be TRBD1 (6 bases). Specimen: peripheral blood. The receptor's source is a woman in her 50s with Graves' ophthalmopathy. CDR3 residues: CSAGQRSNQPQHF. In DNA, the CDR3 is TGCAGTGCCGGACAGCGGAGCAATCAGCCCCAGCATTTT.